Each of the 5 T cell receptor beta chains below was sequenced from the same sample in a study of cytomegalovirus exposure and HLA in healthy donors. The protocol was immunoSEQ multiplex PCR, while the TCRdb copy is restricted to in-frame clones and leaves out a portion. The data contain 150,000 to 160,000 clones, 80% to 90% of them singletons. What was sequenced was PBMCs. These receptors all stem from a man in his late teens or twenties in good health and CMV-seropositive.

The rearrangement joins TRBV19 to TRBJ2-7; 7 bases match TRBD1. There are 16 residues in the CDR3. V shed 4 bases and J 1 base; nucleotides not matched to a gene: 10. Germline V gene sequence: CDR1 LNHDA, CDR2 SQIVND (reference sequence). This chain's CDR3 is CASSTHTDRASYEQYF. The CDR3 DNA sequence: TGTGCCAGTAGTACCCACACTGACAGGGCTTCCTACGAGCAGTACTTC.

J is TRBJ2-7 and V is TRBV4-1; TRBD1 might be the D (6 bases). The CDR3 is 14 residues long. Germline loops: CDR1 MGHRA, CDR2 YSYEKL. V dropped 4 bases and J dropped 2 bases, with 12 bases sitting between them. The CDR3 DNA sequence: TGCGCCAGCAGCCGAGACAGGTCCACCTACGAGCAGTACTTC. This gives the protein CASSRDRSTYEQYF.

The V and J genes are TRBV9 and TRBJ2-5; 9 nucleotides agree with TRBD2. This CDR3 comprises 14 residues. Germline V gene sequence: CDR1 SGDLS, CDR2 YYNGEE. The V gene end was trimmed by 10 bases and the J gene end by 2 bases; junction bases not matched to a gene: 9. The CDR3 bases are TGTGCCGATACCCGCGGGGGGGATCAAGAGACCCAGTACTTC. Translation gives CADTRGGDQETQYF.

The chain links TRBV4-3 to TRBJ1-5; D is uncertain. Germline loops: CDR1 LGHNA, CDR2 YSLEER. V was pared by 0 bases and J by 6 bases, with 12 bases between. CDR3 size: 15 residues. The CDR3 loop is CASSQDDVSGQPQHF. The DNA for the CDR3 is TGCGCCAGCAGCCAAGACGATGTATCGGGTCAGCCCCAGCATTTT.

The chain has TRBV6-6 and TRBJ1-1, with 12 bases lining up with TRBD1. The J segment lost 9 bases and the V segment lost 2 bases, leaving 4 bases of the junction unmatched. Germline-derived CDR1 and CDR2 are MNHNY and SVGAGI (reference sequence). The CDR3 spans 14 residues. The DNA of the CDR3 is TGTGCCAGCAGTTACCCGGGACAGGGGGCACAAGCTTTCTTT. Translated: CASSYPGQGAQAFF.